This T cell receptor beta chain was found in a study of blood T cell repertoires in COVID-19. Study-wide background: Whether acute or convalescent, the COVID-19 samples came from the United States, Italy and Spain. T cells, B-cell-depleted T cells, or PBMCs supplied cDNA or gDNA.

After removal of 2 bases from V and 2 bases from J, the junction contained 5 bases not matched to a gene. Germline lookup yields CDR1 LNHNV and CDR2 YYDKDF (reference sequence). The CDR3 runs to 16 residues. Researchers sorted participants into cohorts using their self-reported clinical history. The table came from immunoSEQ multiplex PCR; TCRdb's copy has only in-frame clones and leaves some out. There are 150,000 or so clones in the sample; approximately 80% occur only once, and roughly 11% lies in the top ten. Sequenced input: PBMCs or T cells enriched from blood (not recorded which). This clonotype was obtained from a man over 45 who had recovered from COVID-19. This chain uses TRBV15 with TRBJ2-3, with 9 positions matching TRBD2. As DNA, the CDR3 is TGTGCCACCAGCAGATCTACTAGCGGGTACACAGATACGCAGTATTTT. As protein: CATSRSTSGYTDTQYF.